This T cell receptor (beta chain) stems from a study of blood T cell repertoires in COVID-19. Study details: COVID-19 samples, acute and convalescent, were from the United States, Italy and Spain.

Original processing methods: Scientists estimated how many nucleated cells there were by amplifying reference gene primers. Profiled with immunoSEQ multiplex PCR; TCRdb holds only in-frame clones, not every one. The V and J calls and clone size were taken over from that table, and D and trimming were inferred from the DNA. This repertoire shows about 160,000 clones, over 75% found once; its top ten account for roughly 3.1%. V was pared by 0 bases and J by 1 base, with 6 bases of the junction left unmatched. The CDR3 has 16 amino acids. The germline V gene has CDR1 SGHTS and CDR2 YDEGEE. The TCR comes from a man between 65 and 85 years old with acute or convalescent COVID-19. The sample taken for sequencing was peripheral blood. The chain employs TRBV5-8 and TRBJ1-2; 7 bases map to TRBD1. CDR3 region: CASSLVGGQLNYGYTF. The CDR3 DNA reads TGTGCCAGCAGCTTGGTCGGGGGACAGCTTAACTATGGCTACACCTTC.